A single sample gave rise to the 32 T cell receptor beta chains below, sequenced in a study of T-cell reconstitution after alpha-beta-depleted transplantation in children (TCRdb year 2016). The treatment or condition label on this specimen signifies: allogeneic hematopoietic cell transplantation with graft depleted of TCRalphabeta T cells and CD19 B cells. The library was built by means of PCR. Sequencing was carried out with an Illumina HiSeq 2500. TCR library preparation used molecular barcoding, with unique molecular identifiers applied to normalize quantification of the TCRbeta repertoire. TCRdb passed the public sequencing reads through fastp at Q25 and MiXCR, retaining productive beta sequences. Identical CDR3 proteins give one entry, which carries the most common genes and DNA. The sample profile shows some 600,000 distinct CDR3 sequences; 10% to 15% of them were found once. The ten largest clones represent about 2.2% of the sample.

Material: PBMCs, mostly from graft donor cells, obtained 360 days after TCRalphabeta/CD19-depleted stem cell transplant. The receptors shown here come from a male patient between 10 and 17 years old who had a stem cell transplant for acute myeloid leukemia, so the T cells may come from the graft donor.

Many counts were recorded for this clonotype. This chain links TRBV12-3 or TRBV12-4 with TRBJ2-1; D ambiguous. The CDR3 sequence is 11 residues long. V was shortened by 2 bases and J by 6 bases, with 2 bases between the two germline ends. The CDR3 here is CASSLINEQFF. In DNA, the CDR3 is TGTGCCAGCAGTTTAATCAATGAGCAGTTCTTC.

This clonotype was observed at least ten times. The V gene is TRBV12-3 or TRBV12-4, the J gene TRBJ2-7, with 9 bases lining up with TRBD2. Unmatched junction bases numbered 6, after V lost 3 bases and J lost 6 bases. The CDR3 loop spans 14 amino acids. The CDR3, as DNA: TGTGCCAGCAGTTTTGGGACTAGCATCGGCGAGCAGTACTTC. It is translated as CASSFGTSIGEQYF.

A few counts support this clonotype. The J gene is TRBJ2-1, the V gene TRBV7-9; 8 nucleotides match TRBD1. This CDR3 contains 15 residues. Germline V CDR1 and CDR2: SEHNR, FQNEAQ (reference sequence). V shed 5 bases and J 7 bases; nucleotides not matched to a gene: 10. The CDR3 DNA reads TGTGCCAGCAGCGCCGGCCAGGGGGCGCGGAATGAGCAGTTCTTC. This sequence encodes CASSAGQGARNEQFF.

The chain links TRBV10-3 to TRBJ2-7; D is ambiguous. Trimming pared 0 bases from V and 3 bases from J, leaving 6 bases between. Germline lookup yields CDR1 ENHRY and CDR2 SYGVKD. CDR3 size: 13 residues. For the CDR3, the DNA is TGTGCCATCAGTGAGTCGTTCCGCTACGAGCAGTACTTC. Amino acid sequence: CAISESFRYEQYF.

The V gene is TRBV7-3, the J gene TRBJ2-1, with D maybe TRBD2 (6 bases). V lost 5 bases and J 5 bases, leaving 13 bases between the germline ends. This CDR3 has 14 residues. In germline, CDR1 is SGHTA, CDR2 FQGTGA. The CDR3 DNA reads TGTGCCAGCAGCCCGCTGGGCGGGGACAATGAGCAGTTCTTC. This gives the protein CASSPLGGDNEQFF.

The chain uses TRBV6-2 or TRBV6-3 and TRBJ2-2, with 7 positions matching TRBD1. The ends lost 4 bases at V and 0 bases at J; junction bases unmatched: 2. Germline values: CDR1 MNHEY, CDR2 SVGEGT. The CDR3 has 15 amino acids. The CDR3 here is CASSWDSPNTGELFF. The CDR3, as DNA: TGTGCCAGCAGTTGGGACAGCCCGAACACCGGGGAGCTGTTTTTT.

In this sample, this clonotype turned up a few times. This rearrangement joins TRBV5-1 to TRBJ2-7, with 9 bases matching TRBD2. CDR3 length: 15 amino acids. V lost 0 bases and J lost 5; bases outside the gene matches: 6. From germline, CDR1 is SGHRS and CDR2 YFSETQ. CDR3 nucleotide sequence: TGCGCCAGCAGCTTGGTTGTAGCGGGAGCGGACGAGCAGTACTTC. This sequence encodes CASSLVVAGADEQYF.

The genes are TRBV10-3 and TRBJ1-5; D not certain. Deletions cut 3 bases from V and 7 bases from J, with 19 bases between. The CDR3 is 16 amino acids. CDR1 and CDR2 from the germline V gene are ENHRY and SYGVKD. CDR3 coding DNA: TGTGCCATCAGTGAAGTGACCGGAGCGGGGTTACAGCCCCAGCATTTT. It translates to CAISEVTGAGLQPQHF.

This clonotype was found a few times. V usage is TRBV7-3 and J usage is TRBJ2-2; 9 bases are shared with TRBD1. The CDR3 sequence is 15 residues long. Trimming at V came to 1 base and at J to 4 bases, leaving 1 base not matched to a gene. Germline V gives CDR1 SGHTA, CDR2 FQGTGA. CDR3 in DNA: TGTGCCAGCAGCTTAAGGGACAGGGCCACCGGGGAGCTGTTTTTT. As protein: CASSLRDRATGELFF.

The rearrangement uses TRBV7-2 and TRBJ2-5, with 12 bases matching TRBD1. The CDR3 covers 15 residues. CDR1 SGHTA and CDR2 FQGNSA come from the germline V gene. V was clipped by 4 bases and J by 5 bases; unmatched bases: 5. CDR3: CASSSGQGAVETQYF. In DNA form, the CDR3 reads TGTGCCAGCAGCTCGGGACAGGGGGCGGTTGAGACCCAGTACTTC.

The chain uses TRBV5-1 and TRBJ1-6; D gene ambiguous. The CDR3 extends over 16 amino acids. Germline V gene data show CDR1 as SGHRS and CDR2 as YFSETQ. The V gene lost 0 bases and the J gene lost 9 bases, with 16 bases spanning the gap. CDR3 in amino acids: CASSLAVGKRISPLHF. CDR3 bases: TGCGCCAGCAGCTTGGCCGTAGGAAAGAGGATTTCACCCCTCCACTTT.

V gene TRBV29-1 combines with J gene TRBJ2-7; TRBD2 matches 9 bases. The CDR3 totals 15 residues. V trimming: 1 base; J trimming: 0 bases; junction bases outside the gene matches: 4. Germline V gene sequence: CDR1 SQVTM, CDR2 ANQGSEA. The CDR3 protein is CSVEGEREVSYEQYF. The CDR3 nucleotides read TGCAGCGTTGAAGGAGAGCGGGAGGTCTCCTACGAGCAGTACTTC.

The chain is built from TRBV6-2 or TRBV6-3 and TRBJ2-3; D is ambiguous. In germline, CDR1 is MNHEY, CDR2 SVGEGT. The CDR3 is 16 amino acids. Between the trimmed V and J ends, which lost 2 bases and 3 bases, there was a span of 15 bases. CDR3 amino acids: CASSYRTSVGTDTQYF. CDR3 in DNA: TGTGCCAGCAGTTACCGGACCTCGGTAGGGACAGATACGCAGTATTTT.

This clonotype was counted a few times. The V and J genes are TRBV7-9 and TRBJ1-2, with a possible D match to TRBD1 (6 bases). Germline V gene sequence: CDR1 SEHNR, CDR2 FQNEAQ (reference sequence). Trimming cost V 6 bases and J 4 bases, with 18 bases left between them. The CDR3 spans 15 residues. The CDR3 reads CASRALGGEGYGYTF. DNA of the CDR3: TGTGCCAGCAGGGCCCTTGGGGGCGAGGGCTATGGCTACACCTTC.

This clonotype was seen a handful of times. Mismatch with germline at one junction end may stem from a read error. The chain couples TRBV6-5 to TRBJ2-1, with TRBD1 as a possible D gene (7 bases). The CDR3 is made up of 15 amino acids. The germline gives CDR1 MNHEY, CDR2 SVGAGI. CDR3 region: CASGYLQGGDNEQFF. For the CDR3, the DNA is TGTGCCAGCGGTTACTTGCAGGGGGGCGACAATGAGCAGTTCTTC.

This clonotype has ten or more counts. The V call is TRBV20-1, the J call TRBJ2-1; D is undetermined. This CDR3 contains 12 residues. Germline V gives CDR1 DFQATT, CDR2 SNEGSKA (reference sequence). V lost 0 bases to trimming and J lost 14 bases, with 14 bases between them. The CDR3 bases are TGCAGTGCTAGAGATCGGTGGGTGGTGGAGTTCTTC. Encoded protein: CSARDRWVVEFF.

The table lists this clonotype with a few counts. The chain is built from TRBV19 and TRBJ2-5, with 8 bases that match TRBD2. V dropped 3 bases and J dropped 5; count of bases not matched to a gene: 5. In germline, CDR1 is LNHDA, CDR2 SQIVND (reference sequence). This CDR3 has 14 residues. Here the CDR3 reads CASSIGSGMETQYF. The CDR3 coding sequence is TGTGCCAGTAGTATTGGTAGCGGGATGGAGACCCAGTACTTC.

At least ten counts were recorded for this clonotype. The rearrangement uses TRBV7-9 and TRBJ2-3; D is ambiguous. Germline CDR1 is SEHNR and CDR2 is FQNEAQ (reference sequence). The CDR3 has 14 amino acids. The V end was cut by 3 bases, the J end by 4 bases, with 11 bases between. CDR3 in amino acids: CASSLSTRADTQYF. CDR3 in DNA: TGTGCCAGCAGCTTGTCTACCCGTGCAGATACGCAGTATTTT.

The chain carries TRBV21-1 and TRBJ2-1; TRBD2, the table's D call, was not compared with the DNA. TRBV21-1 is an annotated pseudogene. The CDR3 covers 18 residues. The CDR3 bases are TGTGCCAGCAGGAGAGGGGTACTCGGGAGGGGACCCTACAATGAGCAGTTCTTC. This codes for CASRRGVLGRGPYNEQFF.

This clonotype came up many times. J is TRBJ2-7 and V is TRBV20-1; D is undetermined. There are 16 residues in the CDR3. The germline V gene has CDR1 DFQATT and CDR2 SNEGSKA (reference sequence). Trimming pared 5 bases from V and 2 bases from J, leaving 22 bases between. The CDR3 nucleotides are TGCAGTGCTTTGGGTTTAACCTCCATAAGTACCTACGAGCAGTACTTC. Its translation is CSALGLTSISTYEQYF.

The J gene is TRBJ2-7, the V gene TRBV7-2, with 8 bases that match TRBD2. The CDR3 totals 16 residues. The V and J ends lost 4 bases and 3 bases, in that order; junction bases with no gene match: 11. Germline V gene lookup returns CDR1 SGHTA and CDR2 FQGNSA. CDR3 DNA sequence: TGTGCCAGCAGCTCTTCATTGTCGGGAGGGCTCTACGAGCAGTACTTC. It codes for CASSSSLSGGLYEQYF.

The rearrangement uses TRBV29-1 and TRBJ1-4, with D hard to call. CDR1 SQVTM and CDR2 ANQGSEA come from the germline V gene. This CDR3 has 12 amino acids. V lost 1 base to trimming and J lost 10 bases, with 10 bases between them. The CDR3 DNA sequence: TGCAGCGTTGAAGTGGGAGGTAGAAAACTGTTTTTT. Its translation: CSVEVGGRKLFF.

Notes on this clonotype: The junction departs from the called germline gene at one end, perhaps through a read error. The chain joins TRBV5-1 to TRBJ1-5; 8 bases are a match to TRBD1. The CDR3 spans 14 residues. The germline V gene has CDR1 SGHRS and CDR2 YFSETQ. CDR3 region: CASRPDRGYQSQHF. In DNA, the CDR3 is TGCGCCAGCAGACCTGACAGGGGATATCAGTCCCAGCATTTT.

The CDR3 here is CASSLLMSGRARNTGELFF. CDR3 bases: TGTGCCAGCAGTTTACTTATGAGTGGGAGGGCCAGGAACACCGGGGAGCTGTTTTTT. The J gene is TRBJ2-2, the V gene TRBV27; 7 nucleotides agree with TRBD2. The J segment lost 1 base and the V segment lost 2 bases, leaving 13 bases of the junction unmatched. Germline V gene lookup returns CDR1 MNHEY and CDR2 SMNVEV (reference sequence). The CDR3 consists of 19 residues.

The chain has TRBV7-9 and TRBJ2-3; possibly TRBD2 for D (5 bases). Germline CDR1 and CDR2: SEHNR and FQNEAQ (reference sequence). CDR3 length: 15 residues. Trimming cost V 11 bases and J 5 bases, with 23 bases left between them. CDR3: CALGLAAAGLDTQYF. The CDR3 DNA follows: TGTGCCCTCGGTTTGGCGGCCGCAGGACTAGATACGCAGTATTTT.

The CDR3 spells CSVEGLHRGEREGPLYEQYF. The CDR3 DNA reads TGCAGCGTTGAAGGGCTCCACAGGGGGGAGCGGGAGGGACCCCTGTACGAGCAGTACTTC. The chain carries TRBV29-1 and TRBJ2-7, with 10 bases aligning to TRBD2. The CDR3 totals 20 residues. V was pared by 1 base and J by 4 bases, with 22 bases of the junction left unmatched. Germline-derived CDR1 and CDR2 are SQVTM and ANQGSEA.

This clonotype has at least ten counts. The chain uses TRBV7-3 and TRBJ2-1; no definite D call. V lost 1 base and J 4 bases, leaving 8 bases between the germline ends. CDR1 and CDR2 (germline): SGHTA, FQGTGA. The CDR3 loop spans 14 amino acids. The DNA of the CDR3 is TGTGCCAGCAGCTTAATAGGGCGTTACAATGAGCAGTTCTTC. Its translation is CASSLIGRYNEQFF.

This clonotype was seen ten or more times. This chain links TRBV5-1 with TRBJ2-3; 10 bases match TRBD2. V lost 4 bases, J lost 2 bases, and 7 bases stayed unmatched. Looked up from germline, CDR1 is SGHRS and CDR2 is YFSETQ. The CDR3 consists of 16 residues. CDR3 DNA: TGCGCCAGCAGCCATCGGACTAGCGGACCCACAGATACGCAGTATTTT. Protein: CASSHRTSGPTDTQYF.

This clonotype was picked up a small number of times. As DNA, the CDR3 is TGTGCCAGCAGCCAAAGCCCGGGGAACACCGGGGAGCTGTTTTTT. Its translation: CASSQSPGNTGELFF. The chain is built from TRBV3-1 and TRBJ2-2; D ambiguous. Trimming shortened V by 2 bases and J by 1 base, and 8 bases separated the two germline ends. The germline V gene has CDR1 LGHDT and CDR2 YNNKEL (reference sequence). CDR3 size: 15 residues.

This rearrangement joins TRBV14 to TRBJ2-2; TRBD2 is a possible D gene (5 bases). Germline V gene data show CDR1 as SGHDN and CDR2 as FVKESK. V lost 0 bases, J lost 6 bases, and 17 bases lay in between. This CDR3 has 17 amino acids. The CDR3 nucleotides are TGTGCCAGCAGCCAAGATTGGAGTAGCGTAAGAGCCGGGGAGCTGTTTTTT. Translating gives CASSQDWSSVRAGELFF.

The CDR3 protein is CSVEGDRISGSAGELFF. CDR3 nucleotides: TGCAGCGTTGAAGGGGACCGAATTAGCGGGAGTGCCGGGGAGCTGTTTTTT. The chain employs TRBV29-1 and TRBJ2-2, with TRBD2 identical over 9 bases. The CDR3 sequence is 17 residues long. Germline V CDR1 and CDR2: SQVTM, ANQGSEA. V lost 1 base to trimming and J lost 6 bases; unmatched junction nucleotides: 12.

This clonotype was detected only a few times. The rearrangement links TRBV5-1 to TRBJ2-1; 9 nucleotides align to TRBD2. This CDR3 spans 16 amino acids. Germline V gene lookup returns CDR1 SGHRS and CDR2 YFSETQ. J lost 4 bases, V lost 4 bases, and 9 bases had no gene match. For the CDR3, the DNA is TGCGCCAGCAGCCGGAATAGCGGGAGTGGATACAATGAGCAGTTCTTC. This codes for CASSRNSGSGYNEQFF.